Given below is one T cell receptor (beta chain) in context. The assay was immunoSEQ multiplex PCR, and TCRdb's table has in-frame clones only and misses some. The top ten hold about 2.6% of the sample, which has roughly 260,000 clones, roughly 86% seen once. These data originate in a study of blood T cell repertoires in COVID-19. The CDR3 is 14 residues long. With 4 bases clipped from V and 9 bases from J, the junction kept 12 bases outside the gene matches. Germline V CDR1 and CDR2: SGHNT, YYREEE (reference sequence). Sequencing was done on a sample of PBMCs or T cells enriched from blood (not recorded which). The V gene is TRBV5-4, the J gene TRBJ1-1, with TRBD1 matching over 7 bases. This TCR derives from a woman under 30 who had recovered from COVID-19. The CDR3 nucleotides are TGTGCCAGCAGCCCTAGACAGGGAACCTCACAAGCTTTCTTT. Its protein product is CASSPRQGTSQAFF.